The rows below give T cell receptor beta chains drawn from one sample of a study of blood T cell repertoires in COVID-19. The assay was immunoSEQ multiplex PCR, and TCRdb's table has in-frame clones only and misses some. The data contain roughly 80,000 clones, around nine tenths of them singletons. The sequenced material came from peripheral blood. Receptor source: an elderly woman with active or convalescent COVID-19. Both conserved end residues are part of each CDR3. Fields, in order: J gene, clone size, D gene, V gene, CDR3 protein, CDR3 DNA. The D gene is left open where the match is weak. For some rows the clone size is stated as once, few or many, or as a class when expanded; others skip it.

TRBJ2-3 NA TRBD1 TRBV11-2 CASSAQGADTQYF TGTGCCAGCAGCGCACAGGGGGCAGATACGCAGTATTTT
TRBJ2-2 NA NA TRBV3-1/TRBV3-2 CASSQERGFNTGELFF TGTGCCAGCAGCCAAGAACGGGGGTTTAACACCGGGGAGCTGTTTTTT
TRBJ1-4 NA NA TRBV6-5 CASRRGWTNEKLFF TGTGCCAGCAGAAGGGGGTGGACTAATGAAAAACTGTTTTTT
TRBJ2-7 NA NA TRBV19 CATKGRRASYEQYF TGTGCCACAAAGGGGCGCAGAGCTTCCTACGAGCAGTACTTC
TRBJ2-2 NA NA TRBV18 CASSLQNSLGIGELFF TGTGCCAGCTCACTCCAGAACTCTCTCGGGATAGGGGAGCTGTTTTTT
TRBJ1-1 NA NA TRBV5-1 CASSLFGRNTEAFF TGCGCCAGCAGCTTGTTCGGTAGGAACACTGAAGCTTTCTTT
TRBJ2-7 NA NA TRBV18 CASSPPITGSREQYF TGTGCCAGCTCACCACCGATCACAGGGTCTCGCGAGCAGTACTTC
TRBJ2-7 NA TRBD1 TRBV9 CASSSGGTGAYEQYF TGTGCCAGCAGCTCCGGCGGGACAGGCGCCTACGAGCAGTACTTC
TRBJ2-1 NA NA TRBV27 CASSPVLERAYNEQFF TGTGCCAGCAGTCCCGTTTTGGAGCGAGCCTACAATGAGCAGTTCTTC
TRBJ2-1 NA TRBD2 TRBV11-2 CASTSSRGRANEQFF TGTGCCAGCACCTCAAGCCGGGGGAGGGCCAATGAGCAGTTCTTC
TRBJ2-4 NA TRBD1 TRBV6-6 CASSAAGGPKNIQYF TGTGCCAGCAGTGCCGCAGGGGGACCCAAAAACATTCAGTACTTC
TRBJ2-2 once NA TRBV12-3/TRBV12-4 CASSSGSLELFF TGTGCCAGCAGTTCGGGGAGTCTGGAGCTGTTTTTT
TRBJ1-4 once NA TRBV6-1 CASSERGAGLSNEKLFF TGTGCCAGCAGTGAAAGGGGCGCGGGGCTGTCTAATGAAAAACTGTTTTTT
TRBJ2-7 once NA TRBV15 CATSSRRGSYEQYF TGTGCCACCAGCTCTCGGAGAGGGTCCTACGAGCAGTACTTC
TRBJ1-5 NA TRBD1 TRBV4-1 CASSQTGVNQPQHF TGCGCCAGCAGCCAAACAGGGGTCAATCAGCCCCAGCATTTT
TRBJ2-1 NA NA TRBV19 CASSTYVAHEQFF TGTGCCAGTAGTACCTACGTAGCCCATGAGCAGTTCTTC
TRBJ2-5 NA NA TRBV5-5 CASSQVGRAWTQYF TGTGCCAGCAGCCAAGTGGGCAGGGCTTGGACCCAGTACTTC